This TCR beta chain emerged from a study of T cell repertoires in cytomegalovirus infection. Study-level background: Through public TCR beta signatures, both CMV infection and matching HLA type were indicated.

MiXCR, run by TCRdb on the reads, gives a single entry per CDR3 protein. The sample records about 450,000 distinct CDR3 sequences, approximately 33% being singletons. The J segment lost 6 bases and the V segment lost 5 bases, leaving 9 bases of the junction unmatched. The CDR3 loop spans 15 amino acids. Germline V gene data show CDR1 as SGHAT and CDR2 as FQNNGV. The study, taken as a whole, reports: Summed frequency of shared TCR beta families picked out CMV carriers who also had the relevant HLA. Predominance within the ex vivo response was attributable to HLA-C-restricted CMV-specific TCR beta clonotypes.

This clonotype turned up a few times. Antigen unknown. This clonotype was sampled from a human donor in good health (CMV status not recorded). Some clones in this sample may be carry-over from other donors' samples. The sample was PBMCs. The V gene is TRBV11-2, the J gene TRBJ1-2; TRBD1 matches at 10 bases. CDR3 loop: CASSQPRTGGHGYTF. The CDR3 bases are TGTGCCAGCAGCCAACCCAGGACAGGGGGGCATGGCTACACCTTC.